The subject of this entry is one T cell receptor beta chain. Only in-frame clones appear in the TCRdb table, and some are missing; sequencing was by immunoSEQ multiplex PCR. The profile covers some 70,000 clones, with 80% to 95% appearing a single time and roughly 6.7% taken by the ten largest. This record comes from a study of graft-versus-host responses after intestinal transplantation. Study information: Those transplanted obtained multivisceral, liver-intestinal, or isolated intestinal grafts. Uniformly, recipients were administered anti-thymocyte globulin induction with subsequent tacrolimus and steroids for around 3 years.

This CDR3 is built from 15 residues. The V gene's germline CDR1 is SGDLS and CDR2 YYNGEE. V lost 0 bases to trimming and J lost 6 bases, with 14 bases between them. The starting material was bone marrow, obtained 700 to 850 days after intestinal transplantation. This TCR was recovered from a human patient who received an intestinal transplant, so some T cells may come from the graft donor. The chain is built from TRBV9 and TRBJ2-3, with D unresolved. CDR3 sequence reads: CASSVEGIRRDTQYF. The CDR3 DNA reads TGTGCCAGCAGCGTAGAAGGGATTCGGCGGGATACGCAGTATTTT.